The 7 T cell receptor beta chains below all came from one sample that was sequenced in a study of blood T cell repertoires in COVID-19. Only in-frame clones appear in the TCRdb table, and some are missing; sequencing was by immunoSEQ multiplex PCR. The table records 150,000 to 200,000 clones, approximately 90% of them present only once. The sequenced sample consisted of peripheral blood. Receptor source: a human donor in a cohort sampled during active COVID-19.

The rearrangement uses TRBV5-1 and TRBJ2-2; 9 nucleotides match TRBD1. CDR3 size: 14 residues. V gave up 5 bases and J gave up 4 bases; unmatched junction bases: 3. Germline V gene lookup returns CDR1 SGHRS and CDR2 YFSETQ. The CDR3 region has the DNA TGCGCCAGCAGGGGACAGGGTTCCACCGGGGAGCTGTTTTTT. It codes for CASRGQGSTGELFF.

The CDR3 bases are TGTGCCAGCAGCTACCGGGAGGTGGCCTACGAGCAGTACTTC. Translating gives CASSYREVAYEQYF. This chain links TRBV7-9 with TRBJ2-7; 7 nucleotides line up with TRBD2. The CDR3 is 14 residues long. CDR1 and CDR2 (germline): SEHNR, FQNEAQ (reference sequence). V dropped 4 bases and J dropped 2; count of bases not matched to a gene: 5.

As to this clone: Other DNA sequences in the same sample also yield this CDR3. The rearrangement joins TRBV28 to TRBJ1-6; 11 bases fit TRBD1. This CDR3 contains 14 residues. The germline gives CDR1 MDHEN, CDR2 SYDVKM. The ends lost 5 bases at V and 10 bases at J; junction bases unmatched: 4. The chain's CDR3 is CASSPGTGGSPLHF. The CDR3 DNA sequence: TGTGCCAGCAGTCCCGGGACAGGGGGGTCACCCCTCCACTTT.

The chain couples TRBV5-1 to TRBJ1-1; D remains unclear. This CDR3 has 15 amino acids. Per the germline V gene, CDR1 is SGHRS and CDR2 is YFSETQ. V lost 0 bases and J 3 bases, leaving 12 bases between the germline ends. In nucleotides, the CDR3 is TGCGCCAGCAGCTTGGGACGCCAGCAGGACACTGAAGCTTTCTTT. Protein: CASSLGRQQDTEAFF.

This sequence joins TRBV28 and TRBJ1-1, with D unclear. The CDR3 extends over 11 amino acids. Germline assignment: CDR1 MDHEN and CDR2 SYDVKM. Trimming shortened V by 7 bases and J by 10 bases, and 13 bases separated the two germline ends. The CDR3 DNA reads as TGTGCCAGCATTAACAGCGAGGGAGCTTTCTTT. Protein product: CASINSEGAFF.

The gene calls are TRBV5-1 and TRBJ2-5; D perhaps matches TRBD1 (5 bases). The CDR3 is 15 amino acids. From germline, CDR1 is SGHRS and CDR2 YFSETQ. Trimming shortened V by 3 bases and J by 7 bases, and 19 bases separated the two germline ends. This chain's CDR3 is CASSYEDSPGGTQYF. The DNA of the CDR3 is TGCGCCAGCAGCTACGAAGACAGCCCCGGTGGGACCCAGTACTTC.

The chain combines TRBV2 with TRBJ1-5; D unclear. CDR1 and CDR2 (germline): SNHLY, FYNNEI. The CDR3 runs 13 residues. V lost 3 bases to trimming and J lost 7 bases, with 10 bases between them. The CDR3, as DNA: TGTGCCAGCAGTGATGCCAGACTCCAGCCCCAGCATTTT. Amino acid sequence: CASSDARLQPQHF.